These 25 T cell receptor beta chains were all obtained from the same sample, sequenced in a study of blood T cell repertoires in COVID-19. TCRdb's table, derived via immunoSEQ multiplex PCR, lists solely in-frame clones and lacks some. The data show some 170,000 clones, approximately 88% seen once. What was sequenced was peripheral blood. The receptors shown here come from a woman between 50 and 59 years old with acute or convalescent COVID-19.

CDR3 DNA sequence: TGTGCCAGCAGACGTCAGGGGCCCTACGAGCAGTACTTC. Translated, it gives CASRRQGPYEQYF. The chain uses TRBV12-3 or TRBV12-4 and TRBJ2-7, with D tentatively TRBD1 (6 bases). The CDR3 consists of 13 residues. V lost 6 bases and J 2 bases, leaving 11 bases between the germline ends.

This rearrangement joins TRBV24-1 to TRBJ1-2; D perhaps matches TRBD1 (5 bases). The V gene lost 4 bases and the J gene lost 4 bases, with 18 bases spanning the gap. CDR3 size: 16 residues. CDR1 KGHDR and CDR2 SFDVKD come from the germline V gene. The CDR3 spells CATSEPLGGSGYGYTF. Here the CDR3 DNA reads TGTGCCACCAGTGAGCCCTTGGGGGGGTCTGGCTATGGCTACACCTTC.

CDR3 amino acids: CASSYRGRASEKLFF. CDR3 nucleotides: TGTGCCAGCAGTTACAGGGGCAGGGCGTCTGAAAAACTGTTTTTT. The chain combines TRBV6-5 with TRBJ1-4; D might be TRBD1 (5 bases). The germline gives CDR1 MNHEY, CDR2 SVGAGI. The CDR3 is 15 amino acids. V lost 2 bases, J lost 7 bases, and 14 bases lay in between.

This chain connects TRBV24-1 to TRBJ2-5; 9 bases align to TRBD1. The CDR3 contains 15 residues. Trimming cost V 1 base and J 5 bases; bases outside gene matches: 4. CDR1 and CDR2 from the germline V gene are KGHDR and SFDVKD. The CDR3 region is CATSDFDRGYETQYF. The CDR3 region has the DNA TGTGCCACCAGTGATTTCGACAGGGGGTATGAGACCCAGTACTTC.

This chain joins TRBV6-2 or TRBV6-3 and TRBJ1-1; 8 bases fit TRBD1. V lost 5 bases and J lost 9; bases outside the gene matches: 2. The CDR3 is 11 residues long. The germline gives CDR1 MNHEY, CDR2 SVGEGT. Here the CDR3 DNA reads TGTGCCAGCAGTCGGACAGGGAAAGCTTTCTTT. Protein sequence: CASSRTGKAFF.

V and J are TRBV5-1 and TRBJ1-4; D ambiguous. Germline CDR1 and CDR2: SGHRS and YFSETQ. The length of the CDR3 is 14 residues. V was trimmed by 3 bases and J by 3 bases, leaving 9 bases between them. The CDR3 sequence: CASSSAGANEKLFF. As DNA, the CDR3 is TGCGCCAGCAGCTCCGCAGGTGCTAATGAAAAACTGTTTTTT. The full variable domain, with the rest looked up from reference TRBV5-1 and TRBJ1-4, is KAGVTQTPRYLIKTRGQQVTLSCSPISGHRSVSWYQQTPGQGLQFLFEYFSETQRNKGNFPGRFSGRQFSNSRSEMNVSTLELGDSALYLCASSSAGANEKLFFGSGTQLSVL.

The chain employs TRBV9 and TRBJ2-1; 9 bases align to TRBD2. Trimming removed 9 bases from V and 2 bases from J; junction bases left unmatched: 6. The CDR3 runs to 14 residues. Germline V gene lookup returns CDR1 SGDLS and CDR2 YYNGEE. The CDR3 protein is CATGAGGTYNEQFF. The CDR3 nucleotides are TGTGCCACCGGGGCGGGAGGGACCTACAATGAGCAGTTCTTC.

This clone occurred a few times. This CDR3 is CASSTDRLSGNTIYF. The CDR3 DNA is TGTGCCAGCAGCACGGACAGGCTCTCTGGAAACACCATATATTTT. This chain joins TRBV7-9 and TRBJ1-3; TRBD1 matches 7 bases. The CDR3 totals 15 residues. After removal of 5 bases from V and 0 bases from J, the junction contained 4 bases not matched to a gene. The germline V gene encodes CDR1 SEHNR and CDR2 FQNEAQ (reference sequence).

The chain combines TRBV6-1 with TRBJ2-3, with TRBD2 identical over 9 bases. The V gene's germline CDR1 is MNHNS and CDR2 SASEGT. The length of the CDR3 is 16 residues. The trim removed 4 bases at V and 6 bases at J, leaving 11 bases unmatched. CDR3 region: CASSAASGDLRDTQYF. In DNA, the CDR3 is TGTGCCAGCAGTGCCGCTAGCGGGGACCTTCGGGATACGCAGTATTTT.

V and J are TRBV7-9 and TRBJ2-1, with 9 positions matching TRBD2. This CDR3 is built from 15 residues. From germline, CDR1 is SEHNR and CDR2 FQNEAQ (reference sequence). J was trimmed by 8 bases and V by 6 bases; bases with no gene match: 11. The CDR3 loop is CASRREGLALYEQFF. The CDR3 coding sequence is TGTGCCAGCAGGCGAGAGGGACTAGCTCTCTATGAGCAGTTCTTC.

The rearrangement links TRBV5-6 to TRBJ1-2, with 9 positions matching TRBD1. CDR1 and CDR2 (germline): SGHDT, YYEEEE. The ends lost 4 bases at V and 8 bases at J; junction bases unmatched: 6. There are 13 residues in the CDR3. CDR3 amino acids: CASSATGGLGYTF. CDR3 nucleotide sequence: TGTGCCAGCAGCGCTACAGGGGGCTTAGGCTACACCTTC.

The CDR3 protein is CASSQEYSRSGNTIYF. CDR3 in DNA: TGCGCCAGCAGCCAAGAATACAGCCGCTCTGGAAACACCATATATTTT. The J gene is TRBJ1-3, the V gene TRBV4-3; D is undetermined. Deletions cut 0 bases from V and 0 bases from J, with 9 bases between. Germline V gives CDR1 LGHNA, CDR2 YSLEER. CDR3 length equals 16 residues.

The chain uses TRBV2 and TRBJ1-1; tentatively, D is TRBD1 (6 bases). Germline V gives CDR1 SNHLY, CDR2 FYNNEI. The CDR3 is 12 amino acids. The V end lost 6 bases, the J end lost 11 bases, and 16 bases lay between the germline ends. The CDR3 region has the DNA TGTGCCAGCAGCCGATCAGGGGTCGAGGCTTTCTTT. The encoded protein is CASSRSGVEAFF. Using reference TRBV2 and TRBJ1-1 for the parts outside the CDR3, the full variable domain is EPEVTQTPSHQVTQMGQEVILRCVPISNHLYFYWYRQILGQKVEFLVSFYNNEISEKSEIFDDQFSVERPDGSNFTLKIRSTKLEDSAMYFCASSRSGVEAFFGQGTRLTVV.

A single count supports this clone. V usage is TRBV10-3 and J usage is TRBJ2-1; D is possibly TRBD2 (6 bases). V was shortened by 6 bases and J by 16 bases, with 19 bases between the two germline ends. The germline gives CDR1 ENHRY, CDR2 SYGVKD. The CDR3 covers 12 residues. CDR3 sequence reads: CAISGDSALAFF. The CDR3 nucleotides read TGTGCCATCAGCGGGGACTCCGCCCTTGCTTTCTTC.

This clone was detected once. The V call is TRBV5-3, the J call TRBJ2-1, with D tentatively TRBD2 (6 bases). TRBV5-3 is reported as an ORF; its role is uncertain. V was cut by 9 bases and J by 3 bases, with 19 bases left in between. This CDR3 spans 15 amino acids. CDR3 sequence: CATFPWDSDYNEQFF. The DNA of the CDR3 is TGTGCCACTTTCCCATGGGACTCTGACTACAATGAGCAGTTCTTC.

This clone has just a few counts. In DNA, the CDR3 is TGTGCCAGCTCGGGACTCTCAGTCAATGAGCAGTTCTTC. It translates to CASSGLSVNEQFF. The chain couples TRBV18 to TRBJ2-1, with D possibly TRBD2 on 6 matching bases. CDR3 size: 13 residues. V lost 6 bases, J lost 6 bases, and 12 bases lay in between. CDR1 is KGHSH, CDR2 LQKENI, per germline.

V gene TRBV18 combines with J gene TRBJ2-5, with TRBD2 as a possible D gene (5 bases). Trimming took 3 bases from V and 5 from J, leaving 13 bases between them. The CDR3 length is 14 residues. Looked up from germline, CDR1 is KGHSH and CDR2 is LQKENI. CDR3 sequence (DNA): TGTGCCAGCTCACCTCCCGGGGTCGAGGAGACCCAGTACTTC. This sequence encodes CASSPPGVEETQYF.

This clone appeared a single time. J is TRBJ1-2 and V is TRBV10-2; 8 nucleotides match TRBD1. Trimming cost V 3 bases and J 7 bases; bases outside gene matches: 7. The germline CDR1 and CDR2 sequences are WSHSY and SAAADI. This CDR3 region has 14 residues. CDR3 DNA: TGCGCCAGCAGTGACGCGACAGGGGTTGGTGGCTACACCTTC. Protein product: CASSDATGVGGYTF.

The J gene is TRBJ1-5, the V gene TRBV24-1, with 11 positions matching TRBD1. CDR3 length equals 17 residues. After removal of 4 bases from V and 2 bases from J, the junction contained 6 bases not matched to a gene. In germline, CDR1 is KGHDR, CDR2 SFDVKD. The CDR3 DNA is TGTGCCACCAGTGAGACCGGGACAGGGGGAGGCAATCAGCCCCAGCATTTT. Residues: CATSETGTGGGNQPQHF.

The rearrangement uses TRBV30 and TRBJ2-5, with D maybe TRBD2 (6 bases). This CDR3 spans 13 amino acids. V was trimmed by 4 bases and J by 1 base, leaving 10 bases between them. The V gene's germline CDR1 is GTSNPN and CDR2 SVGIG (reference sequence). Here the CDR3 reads CAWTHGGQETQYF. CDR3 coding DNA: TGTGCCTGGACGCACGGGGGCCAAGAGACCCAGTACTTC.

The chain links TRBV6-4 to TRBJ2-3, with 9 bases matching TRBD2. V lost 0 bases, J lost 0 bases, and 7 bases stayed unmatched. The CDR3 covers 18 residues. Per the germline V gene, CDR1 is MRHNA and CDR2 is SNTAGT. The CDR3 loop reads CASSDSPLAGASTDTQYF. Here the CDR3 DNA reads TGTGCCAGCAGTGACTCTCCCTTAGCGGGAGCGAGCACAGATACGCAGTATTTT.

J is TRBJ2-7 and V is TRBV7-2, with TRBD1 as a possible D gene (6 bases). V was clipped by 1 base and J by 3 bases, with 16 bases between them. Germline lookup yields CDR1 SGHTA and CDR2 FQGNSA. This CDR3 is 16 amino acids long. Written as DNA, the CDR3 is TGTGCCAGCAGCTTAGACACCGGAACAGGGAGCTACGAGCAGTACTTC. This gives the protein CASSLDTGTGSYEQYF.

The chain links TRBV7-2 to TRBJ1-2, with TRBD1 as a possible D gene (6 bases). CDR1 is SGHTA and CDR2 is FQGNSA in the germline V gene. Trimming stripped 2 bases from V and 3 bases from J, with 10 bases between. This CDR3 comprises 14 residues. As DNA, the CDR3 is TGTGCCAGCAGCTTACGGACAGCATACTATGGCTACACCTTC. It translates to CASSLRTAYYGYTF.

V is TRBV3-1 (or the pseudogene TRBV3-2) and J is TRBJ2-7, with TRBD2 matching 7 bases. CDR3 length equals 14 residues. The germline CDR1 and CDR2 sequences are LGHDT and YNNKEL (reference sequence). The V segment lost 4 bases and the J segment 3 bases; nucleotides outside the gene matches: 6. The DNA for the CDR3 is TGTGCCAGCAGCCCTCTGGGGGGGAACTACGAGCAGTACTTC. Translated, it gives CASSPLGGNYEQYF.

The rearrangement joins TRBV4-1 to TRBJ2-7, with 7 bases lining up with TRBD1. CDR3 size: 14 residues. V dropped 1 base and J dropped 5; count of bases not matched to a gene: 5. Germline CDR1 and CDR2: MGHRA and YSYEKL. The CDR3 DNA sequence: TGCGCCAGCAGCCAAGGAACAGGGGTTCACGAGCAGTACTTC. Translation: CASSQGTGVHEQYF.